Below are 8 T cell receptor beta chains sequenced from a single sample in a study of CD8 T cells in ankylosing spondylitis. TCRdb re-called the 5' RACE reads through MiXCR, storing one row per CDR3 protein. The sample lists about 220,000 distinct CDR3 sequences; 10% to 13% were seen once. The sequenced material came from blood, either unsorted or a sorted T cell fraction (not recorded which). These receptors were taken from a male donor with ankylosing spondylitis or in good health (not recorded which).

In its sample, this clonotype was seen a few times. The chain joins TRBV5-1 to TRBJ2-5; 12 nucleotides match TRBD2. The V and J ends lost 0 bases and 2 bases, in that order; junction bases with no gene match: 14. Per germline, CDR1 SGHRS and CDR2 YFSETQ. This CDR3 has 20 amino acids. CDR3 sequence reads: CASSLGPSGGALGEQETQYF. The CDR3 nucleotides read TGCGCCAGCAGCTTGGGCCCTAGCGGGGGGGCTCTCGGCGAACAAGAGACCCAGTACTTC. Filled out from reference TRBV5-1 and TRBJ2-5, the complete variable domain reads KAGVTQTPRYLIKTRGQQVTLSCSPISGHRSVSWYQQTPGQGLQFLFEYFSETQRNKGNFPGRFSGRQFSNSRSEMNVSTLELGDSALYLCASSLGPSGGALGEQETQYFGPGTRLLVL.

Many counts were recorded for this clonotype. The chain combines TRBV6-2 or TRBV6-3 with TRBJ2-3; D unclear. V lost 2 bases, J lost 7 bases, and 13 bases lay in between. This CDR3 has 14 residues. Per germline, CDR1 MNHEY and CDR2 SVGEGT. The CDR3 here is CASSYPPPRNTQYF. The CDR3 bases are TGTGCCAGCAGTTACCCGCCGCCCCGAAATACGCAGTATTTT.

There are a few counts of this clonotype. This chain links TRBV5-1 with TRBJ2-2; D unclear. The length of the CDR3 is 15 residues. The V end was cut by 0 bases, the J end by 3 bases, with 9 bases between. CDR1 SGHRS and CDR2 YFSETQ come from the germline V gene. The CDR3 region is CASSLEHRDTGELFF. The DNA of the CDR3 is TGCGCCAGCAGCTTGGAACACAGAGACACCGGGGAGCTGTTTTTT.

This clonotype was seen many times. The V and J genes are TRBV10-3 and TRBJ1-2; no clear D. Trimming left V 6 bases short and J 0 bases short, with 5 bases between. Germline V gene sequence: CDR1 ENHRY, CDR2 SYGVKD. This CDR3 comprises 12 residues. CDR3 amino acids: CAIRSPNYGYTF. The DNA for the CDR3 is TGTGCCATCAGGAGTCCTAACTATGGCTACACCTTC.

Ten or more counts support this clonotype. CDR3 nucleotides: TGCAGTGCCTGGGATAGCAATCAGCCCCAGCATTTT. Translating gives CSAWDSNQPQHF. This sequence joins TRBV20-1 and TRBJ1-5; D unclear. Trimming took 6 bases from V and 0 from J, leaving 6 bases between them. Looked up from germline, CDR1 is DFQATT and CDR2 is SNEGSKA (reference sequence). The CDR3 totals 12 residues.

This clonotype appeared a few times. J is TRBJ1-2 and V is TRBV19; 9 bases fit TRBD1. There are 13 residues in the CDR3. J lost 10 bases, V lost 4 bases, and 7 bases had no gene match. CDR1 is LNHDA, CDR2 SQIVND, per germline (reference sequence). CDR3 DNA sequence: TGTGCCAGTAGTACTACGGGGGACAGGGCCTACACCTTC. Protein: CASSTTGDRAYTF.

The table lists this clonotype with many counts. The chain carries TRBV20-1 and TRBJ2-5; D is perhaps TRBD1 (5 bases). CDR3 length equals 17 residues. Germline lookup yields CDR1 DFQATT and CDR2 SNEGSKA (reference sequence). Trimming cost V 1 base and J 1 base, with 19 bases left between them. The CDR3: CSARGVAVGQIQETQYF. CDR3 in DNA: TGCAGTGCTAGAGGAGTGGCTGTAGGACAAATCCAAGAGACCCAGTACTTC.

This clonotype was detected only a few times. The CDR3 here is CSAVKTGGDYGYTF. CDR3 nucleotide sequence: TGCAGTGCCGTTAAGACAGGCGGCGACTATGGCTACACCTTC. The chain uses TRBV20-1 and TRBJ1-2; the D gene is possibly TRBD1 (6 bases). The germline CDR1 and CDR2 sequences are DFQATT and SNEGSKA (reference sequence). The length of the CDR3 is 14 residues. V was shortened by 6 bases and J by 3 bases, with 17 bases between the two germline ends.